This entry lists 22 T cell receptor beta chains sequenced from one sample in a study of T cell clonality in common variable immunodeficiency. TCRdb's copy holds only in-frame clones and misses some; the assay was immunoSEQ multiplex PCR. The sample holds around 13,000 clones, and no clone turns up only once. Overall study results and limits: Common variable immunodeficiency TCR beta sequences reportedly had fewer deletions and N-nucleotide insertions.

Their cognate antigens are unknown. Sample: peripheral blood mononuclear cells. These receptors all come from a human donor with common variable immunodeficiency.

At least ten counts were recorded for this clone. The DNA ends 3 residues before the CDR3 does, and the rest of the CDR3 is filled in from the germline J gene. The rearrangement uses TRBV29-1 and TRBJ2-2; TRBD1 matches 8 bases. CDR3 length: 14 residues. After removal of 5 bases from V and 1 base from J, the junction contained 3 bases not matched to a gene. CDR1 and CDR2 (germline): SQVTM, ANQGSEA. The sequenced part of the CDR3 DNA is TGCAGCGTTAGGGGACAGGAGAACACCGGGGAG. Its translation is CSVRGQENTGE. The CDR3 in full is CSVRGQENTGELFF.

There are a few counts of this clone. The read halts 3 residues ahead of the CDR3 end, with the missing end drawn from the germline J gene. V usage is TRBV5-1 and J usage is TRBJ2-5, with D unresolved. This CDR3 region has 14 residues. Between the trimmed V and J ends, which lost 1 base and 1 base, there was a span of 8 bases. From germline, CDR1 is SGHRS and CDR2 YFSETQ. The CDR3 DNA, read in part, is TGCGCCAGCAGCTTGAATATTCTCCAAGAGACC. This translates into CASSLNILQET. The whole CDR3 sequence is CASSLNILQETQYF.

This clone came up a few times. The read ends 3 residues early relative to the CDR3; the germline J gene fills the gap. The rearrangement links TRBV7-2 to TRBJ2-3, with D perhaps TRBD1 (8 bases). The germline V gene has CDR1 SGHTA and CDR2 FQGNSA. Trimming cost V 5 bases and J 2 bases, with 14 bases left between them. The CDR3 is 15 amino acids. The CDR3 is CASSITGGVTDTQYF. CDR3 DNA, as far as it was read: TGTGCCAGCAGCATCACAGGGGGGGTCACAGATACG. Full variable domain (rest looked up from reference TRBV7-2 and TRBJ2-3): GAGVSQSPSNKVTEKGKDVELRCDPISGHTALYWYRQSLGQGLEFLIYFQGNSAPDKSGLPSDRFSAERTGGSVSTLTIQRTQQEDSAVYLCASSITGGVTDTQYFGPGTRLTVL.

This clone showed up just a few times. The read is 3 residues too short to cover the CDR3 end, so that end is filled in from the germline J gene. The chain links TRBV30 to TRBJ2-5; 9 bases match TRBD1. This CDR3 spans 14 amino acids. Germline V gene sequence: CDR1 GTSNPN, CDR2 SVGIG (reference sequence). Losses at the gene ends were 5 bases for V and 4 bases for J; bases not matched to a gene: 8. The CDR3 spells CAWVPGTGTETQYF. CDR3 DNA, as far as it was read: TGTGCCTGGGTCCCCGGGACAGGGACAGAGACC.

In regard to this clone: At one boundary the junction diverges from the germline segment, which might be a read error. The sequenced CDR3 bases are TGTGCCAGCAGAGATGGACAGGGGGCCTCCCACGAG. Amino acids: CASRDGQGASHE. The full CDR3 is CASRDGQGASHEQYF. The rearrangement links TRBV7-9 to TRBJ2-7; 11 nucleotides align to TRBD1. The CDR3 end falls 3 residues outside the read, so it is completed with the germline J gene. The CDR3 covers 15 residues. Germline values: CDR1 SEHNR, CDR2 FQNEAQ (reference sequence).

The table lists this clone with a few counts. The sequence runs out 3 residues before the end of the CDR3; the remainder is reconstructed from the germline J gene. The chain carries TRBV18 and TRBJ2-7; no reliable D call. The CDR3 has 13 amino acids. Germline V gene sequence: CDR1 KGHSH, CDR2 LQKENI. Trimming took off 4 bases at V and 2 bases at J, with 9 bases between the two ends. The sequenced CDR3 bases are TGTGCCAGCTCACAGGCAGAACCCTACGAG. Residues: CASSQAEPYE. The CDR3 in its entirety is CASSQAEPYEQYF. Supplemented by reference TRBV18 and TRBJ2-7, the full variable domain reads NAGVMQNPRHLVRRRGQEARLRCSPMKGHSHVYWYRQLPEEGLKFMVYLQKENIIDESGMPKERFSAEFPKEGPSILRIQQVVRGDSAAYFCASSQAEPYEQYFGPGTRLTVT.

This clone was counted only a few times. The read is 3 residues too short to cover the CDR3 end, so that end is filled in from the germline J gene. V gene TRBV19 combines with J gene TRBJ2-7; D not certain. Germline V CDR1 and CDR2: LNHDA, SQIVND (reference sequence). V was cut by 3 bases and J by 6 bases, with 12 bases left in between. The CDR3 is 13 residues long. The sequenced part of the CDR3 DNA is TGTGCCAGTAGTATGGGCGTCCAGGCCGAG. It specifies CASSMGVQAE. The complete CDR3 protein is CASSMGVQAEQYF.

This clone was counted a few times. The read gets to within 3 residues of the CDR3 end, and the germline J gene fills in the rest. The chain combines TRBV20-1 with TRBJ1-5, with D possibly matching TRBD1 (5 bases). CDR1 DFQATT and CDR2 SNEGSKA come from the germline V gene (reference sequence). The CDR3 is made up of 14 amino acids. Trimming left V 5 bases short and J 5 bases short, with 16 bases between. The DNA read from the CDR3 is TGCAGTGCTCGGCCGGCAGGGAGACATCAGCCC. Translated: CSARPAGRHQP. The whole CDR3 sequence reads CSARPAGRHQPQHF.

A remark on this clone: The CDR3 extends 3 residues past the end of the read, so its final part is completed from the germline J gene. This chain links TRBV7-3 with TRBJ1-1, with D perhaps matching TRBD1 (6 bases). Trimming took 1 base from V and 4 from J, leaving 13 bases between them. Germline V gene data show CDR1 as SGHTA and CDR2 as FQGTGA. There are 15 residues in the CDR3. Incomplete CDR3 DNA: TGTGCCAGCAGCTTAAGCGGAGGGGGGGTCACTGAA. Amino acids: CASSLSGGGVTE. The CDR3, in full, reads CASSLSGGGVTEAFF.

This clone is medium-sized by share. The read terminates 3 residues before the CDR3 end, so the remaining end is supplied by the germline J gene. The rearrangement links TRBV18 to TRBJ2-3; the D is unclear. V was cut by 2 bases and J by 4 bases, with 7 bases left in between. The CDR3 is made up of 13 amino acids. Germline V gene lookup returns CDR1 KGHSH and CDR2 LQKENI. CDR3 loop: CASSPTEADTQYF. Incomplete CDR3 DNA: TGTGCCAGCTCACCAACAGAGGCAGATACG. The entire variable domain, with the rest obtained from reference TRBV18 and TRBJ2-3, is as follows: NAGVMQNPRHLVRRRGQEARLRCSPMKGHSHVYWYRQLPEEGLKFMVYLQKENIIDESGMPKERFSAEFPKEGPSILRIQQVVRGDSAAYFCASSPTEADTQYFGPGTRLTVL.

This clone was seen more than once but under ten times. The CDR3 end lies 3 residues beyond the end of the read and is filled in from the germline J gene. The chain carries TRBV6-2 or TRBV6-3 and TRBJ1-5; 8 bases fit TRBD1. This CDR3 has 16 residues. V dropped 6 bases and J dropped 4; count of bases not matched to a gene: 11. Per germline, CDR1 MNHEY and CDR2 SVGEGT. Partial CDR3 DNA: TGTGCCAGCAGGGGCGGACAGGGTGGTTGGAATCAGCCC. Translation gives CASRGGQGGWNQP. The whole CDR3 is CASRGGQGGWNQPQHF.

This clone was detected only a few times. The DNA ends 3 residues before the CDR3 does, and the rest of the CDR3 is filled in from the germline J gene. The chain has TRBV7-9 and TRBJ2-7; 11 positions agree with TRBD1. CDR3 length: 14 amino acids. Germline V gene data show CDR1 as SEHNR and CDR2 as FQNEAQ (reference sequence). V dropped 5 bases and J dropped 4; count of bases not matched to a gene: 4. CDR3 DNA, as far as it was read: TGTGCCAGCAGCAACAGGGACAGGGGGTACGAG. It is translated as CASSNRDRGYE. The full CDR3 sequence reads CASSNRDRGYEQYF. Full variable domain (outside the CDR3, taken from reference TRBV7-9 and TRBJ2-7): DTGVSQNPRHKITKRGQNVTFRCDPISEHNRLYWYRQTLGQGPEFLTYFQNEAQLEKSRLLSDRFSAERPKGSFSTLEIQRTEQGDSAMYLCASSNRDRGYEQYFGPGTRLTVT.

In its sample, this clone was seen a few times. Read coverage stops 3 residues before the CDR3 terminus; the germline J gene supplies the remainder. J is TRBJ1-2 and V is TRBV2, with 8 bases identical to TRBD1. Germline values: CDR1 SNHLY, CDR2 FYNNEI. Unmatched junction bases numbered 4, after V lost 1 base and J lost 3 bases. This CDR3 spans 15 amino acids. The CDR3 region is CASSEGGTGYYGYTF. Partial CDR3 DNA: TGTGCCAGCAGTGAAGGTGGGACAGGTTACTATGGC.

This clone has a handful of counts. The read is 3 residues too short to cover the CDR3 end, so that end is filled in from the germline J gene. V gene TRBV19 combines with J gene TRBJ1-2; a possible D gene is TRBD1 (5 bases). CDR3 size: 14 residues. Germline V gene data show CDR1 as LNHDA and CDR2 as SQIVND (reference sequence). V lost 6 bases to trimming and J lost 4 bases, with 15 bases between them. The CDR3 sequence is CASSLGGRSYGYTF. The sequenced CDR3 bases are TGTGCCAGTAGCCTTGGGGGGAGGAGCTATGGC. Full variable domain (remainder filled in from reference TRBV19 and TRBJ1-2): DGGITQSPKYLFRKEGQNVTLSCEQNLNHDAMYWYRQDPGQGLRLIYYSQIVNDFQKGDIAEGYSVSREKKESFPLTVTSAQKNPTAFYLCASSLGGRSYGYTFGSGTRLTVV.

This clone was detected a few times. CDR3 DNA, as far as it was read: TGTGCCAGCAGCTTAGGCGGGGGAAAGAACACTGAA. This translates into CASSLGGGKNTE. In full, the CDR3 reads CASSLGGGKNTEAFF. The J gene is TRBJ1-1, the V gene TRBV7-9, with a tentative D call TRBD1 (5 bases). Read coverage stops 3 residues before the CDR3 terminus; the germline J gene supplies the remainder. This CDR3 contains 15 residues. Germline assignment: CDR1 SEHNR and CDR2 FQNEAQ (reference sequence). The V and J ends lost 1 base and 1 base respectively, with 10 bases between them.

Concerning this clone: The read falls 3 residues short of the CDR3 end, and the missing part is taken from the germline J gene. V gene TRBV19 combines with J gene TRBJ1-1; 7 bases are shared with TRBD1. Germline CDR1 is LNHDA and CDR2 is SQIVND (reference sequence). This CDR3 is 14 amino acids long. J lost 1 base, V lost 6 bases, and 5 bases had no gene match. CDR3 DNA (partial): TGTGCCAGTAGCCCGGGACAGCGGAACACTGAA. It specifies CASSPGQRNTE. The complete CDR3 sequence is CASSPGQRNTEAFF. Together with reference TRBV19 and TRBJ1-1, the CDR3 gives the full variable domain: DGGITQSPKYLFRKEGQNVTLSCEQNLNHDAMYWYRQDPGQGLRLIYYSQIVNDFQKGDIAEGYSVSREKKESFPLTVTSAQKNPTAFYLCASSPGQRNTEAFFGQGTRLTVV.

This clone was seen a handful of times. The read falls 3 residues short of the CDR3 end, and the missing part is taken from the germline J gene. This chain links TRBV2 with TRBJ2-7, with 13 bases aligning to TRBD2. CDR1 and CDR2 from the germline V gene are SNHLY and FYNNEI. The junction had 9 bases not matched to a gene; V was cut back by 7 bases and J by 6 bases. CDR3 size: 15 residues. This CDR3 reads CASTKLAGGSGEQYF. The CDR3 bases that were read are TGTGCCAGCACCAAACTAGCGGGGGGGTCGGGCGAG.

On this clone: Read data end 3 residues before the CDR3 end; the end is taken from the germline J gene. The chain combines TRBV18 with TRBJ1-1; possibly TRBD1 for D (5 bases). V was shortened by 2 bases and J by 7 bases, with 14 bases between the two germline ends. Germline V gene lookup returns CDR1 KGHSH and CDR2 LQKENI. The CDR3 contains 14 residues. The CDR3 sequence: CASSPEEVGGEAFF. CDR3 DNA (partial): TGTGCCAGCTCACCAGAGGAGGTCGGGGGTGAA.

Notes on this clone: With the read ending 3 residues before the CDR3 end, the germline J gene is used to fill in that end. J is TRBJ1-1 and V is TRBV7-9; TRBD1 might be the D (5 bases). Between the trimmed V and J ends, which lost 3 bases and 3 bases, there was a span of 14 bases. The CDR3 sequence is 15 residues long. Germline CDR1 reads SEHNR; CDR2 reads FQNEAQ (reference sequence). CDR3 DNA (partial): TGTGCCAGCAGCTTGGCAGGGTGGTTGGACACTGAA. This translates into CASSLAGWLDTE. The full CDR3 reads CASSLAGWLDTEAFF.

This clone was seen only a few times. CDR3 bases read: TGTGCCAGTAGTGTTCAGGGATTTCCAGAGACC. Its protein product is CASSVQGFPET. The CDR3 in full is CASSVQGFPETQYF. V and J are TRBV19 and TRBJ2-5, with D possibly TRBD1 on 5 matching bases. The CDR3 end is not reached by the read, which stops 3 residues before it; the germline J gene fills it in. V lost 5 bases to trimming and J lost 4 bases, with 14 bases between them. Germline loops: CDR1 LNHDA, CDR2 SQIVND (reference sequence). The CDR3 loop spans 14 amino acids. The full variable domain, rest sourced from reference TRBV19 and TRBJ2-5, is DGGITQSPKYLFRKEGQNVTLSCEQNLNHDAMYWYRQDPGQGLRLIYYSQIVNDFQKGDIAEGYSVSREKKESFPLTVTSAQKNPTAFYLCASSVQGFPETQYFGPGTRLLVL.

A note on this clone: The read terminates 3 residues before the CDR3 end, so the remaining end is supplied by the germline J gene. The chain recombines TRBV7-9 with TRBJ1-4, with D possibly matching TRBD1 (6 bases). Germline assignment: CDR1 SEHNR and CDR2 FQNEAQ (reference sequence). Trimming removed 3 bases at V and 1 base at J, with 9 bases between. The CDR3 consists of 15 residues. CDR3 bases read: TGTGCCAGCAGCTTGAGAGGGGGAACTAATGAAAAA. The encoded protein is CASSLRGGTNEK. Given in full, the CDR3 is CASSLRGGTNEKLFF.

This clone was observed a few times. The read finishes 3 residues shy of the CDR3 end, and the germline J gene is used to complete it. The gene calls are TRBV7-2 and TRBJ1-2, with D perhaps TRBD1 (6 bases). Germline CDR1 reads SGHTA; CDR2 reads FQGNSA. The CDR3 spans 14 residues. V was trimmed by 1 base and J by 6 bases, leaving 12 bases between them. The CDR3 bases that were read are TGTGCCAGCAGCTTAGGACAGGAGGCGAATGGC. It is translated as CASSLGQEANG. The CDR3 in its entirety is CASSLGQEANGYTF.